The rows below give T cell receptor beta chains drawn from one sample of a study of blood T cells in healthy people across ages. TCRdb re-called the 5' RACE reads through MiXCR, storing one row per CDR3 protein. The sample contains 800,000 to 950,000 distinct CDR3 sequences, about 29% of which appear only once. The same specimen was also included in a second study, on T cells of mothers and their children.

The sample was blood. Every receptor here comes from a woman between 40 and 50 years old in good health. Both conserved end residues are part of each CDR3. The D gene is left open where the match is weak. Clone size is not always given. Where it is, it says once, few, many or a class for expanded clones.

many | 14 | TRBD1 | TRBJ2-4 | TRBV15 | TGTGCCACCAGCAGTGGGTCAGGGGGCATCATTCAGTACTTC | CATSSGSGGIIQYF
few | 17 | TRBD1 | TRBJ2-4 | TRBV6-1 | TGTGCCAGCAGTGAAGGGAAACAGGGGGTAGCCAAAAACATTCAGTACTTC | CASSEGKQGVAKNIQYF
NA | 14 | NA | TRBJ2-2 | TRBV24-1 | TGTGCCACCAGTGAGGGGGAGATCACCGGGGAGCTGTTTTTT | CATSEGEITGELFF
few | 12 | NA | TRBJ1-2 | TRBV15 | TGTGCCACCAGCAGAGACGGGGGCGGCTACACCTTC | CATSRDGGGYTF
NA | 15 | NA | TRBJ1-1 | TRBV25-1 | TGTGCCAGCAGTGAGGCACGGACAGCGAACACTGAAGCTTTCTTT | CASSEARTANTEAFF
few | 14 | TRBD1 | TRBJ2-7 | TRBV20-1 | TGCAGTGCTTTAGGGACAGGAATCTCCTACGAGCAGTACTTC | CSALGTGISYEQYF
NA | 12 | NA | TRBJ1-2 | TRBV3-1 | TGTGCCAGCACCGGGGACGTCGGAGGCTACACCTTC | CASTGDVGGYTF
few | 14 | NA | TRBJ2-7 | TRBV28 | TGTGCCAGCAGTTTAGTCCGGAAGCCCTACGAGCAGTACTTC | CASSLVRKPYEQYF
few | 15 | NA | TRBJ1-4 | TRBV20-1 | TGCAGTGCTAGGGGAGGGGATGAAACAAGTGAAAAACTGTTTTTT | CSARGGDETSEKLFF
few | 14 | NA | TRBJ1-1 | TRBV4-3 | TGCGCCAGCAGCCAAGGGGGGGTTGTCAGTGAAGCTTTCTTT | CASSQGGVVSEAFF
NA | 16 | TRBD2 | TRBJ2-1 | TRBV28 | TGTGCCAGCAGTTTAATCGGGAGGAGCTCCTACAATGAGCAGTTCTTC | CASSLIGRSSYNEQFF
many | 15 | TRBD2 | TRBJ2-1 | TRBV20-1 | TGCAGTGCCCCAGGACTAGCGGGGTACTACAATGAGCAGTTCTTC | CSAPGLAGYYNEQFF
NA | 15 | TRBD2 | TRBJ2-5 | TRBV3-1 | TGTGCCAGCAGCCTCCGATCGACTAGCGGGGCCACCGAGTACTTC | CASSLRSTSGATEYF
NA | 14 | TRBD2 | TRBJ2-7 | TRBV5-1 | TGCGCCAGCAGCTTGACTAGCGGGGGGGACGAGCAGTACTTC | CASSLTSGGDEQYF
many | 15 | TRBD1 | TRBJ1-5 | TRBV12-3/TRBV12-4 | TGTGCCAGCAGGCGATCCGGGACAGGGTATCAGCCCCAGCATTTT | CASRRSGTGYQPQHF
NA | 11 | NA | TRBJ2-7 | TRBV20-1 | TGCAGTGCTGGGGTTACCTACGAGCAGTACTTC | CSAGVTYEQYF
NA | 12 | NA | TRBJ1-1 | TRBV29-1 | TGCAGCGTCCTACAGGGTGGGTCAGAAGCTTTCTTT | CSVLQGGSEAFF
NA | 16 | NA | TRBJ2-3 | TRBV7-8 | TGTGCCAGCAGCTTACAGACGCACTTGAGCACAGATACGCAGTATTTT | CASSLQTHLSTDTQYF
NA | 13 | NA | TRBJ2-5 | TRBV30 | TGTGCCTGGAGGACGTCGGGCAAAGAGACCCAGTACTTC | CAWRTSGKETQYF
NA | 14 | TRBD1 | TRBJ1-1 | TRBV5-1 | TGCGCCAGCAGCCGCGTGACAGGGAGCACTGAAGCTTTCTTT | CASSRVTGSTEAFF
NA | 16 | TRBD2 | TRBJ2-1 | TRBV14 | TGTGCCAGCAGCCAACTACGGACTAGCGGCTACAATGAGCAGTTCTTC | CASSQLRTSGYNEQFF
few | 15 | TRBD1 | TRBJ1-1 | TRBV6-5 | TGTGCCAGCAGTTACAGGAGACAGGGCCGAACGAAAGCTTTCTTT | CASSYRRQGRTKAFF
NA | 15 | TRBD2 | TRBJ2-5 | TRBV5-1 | TGCGCCAGCAGCTCCCGAGCGGGGGAACAAGAGACCCAGTACTTC | CASSSRAGEQETQYF
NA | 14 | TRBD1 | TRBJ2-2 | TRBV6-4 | TGTGCCAGCAGTGACCTGGGACAGTCCGGGGAGCGGTTTTTT | CASSDLGQSGERFF
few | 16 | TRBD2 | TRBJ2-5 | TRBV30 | TGTGCCTGGAGTTGGGGACTAGCGGGGACTCAAGAGACCCAGTACTTC | CAWSWGLAGTQETQYF
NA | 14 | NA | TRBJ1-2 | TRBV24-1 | TGTGCCACCAGCCCCCTGGACATTAACTATGGCTACACCTTC | CATSPLDINYGYTF
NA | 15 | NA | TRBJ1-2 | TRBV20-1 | TGCAGTGCTAGAGTAACGGGCTTGAAAAACTGTGGCTACACCTTC | CSARVTGLKNCGYTF
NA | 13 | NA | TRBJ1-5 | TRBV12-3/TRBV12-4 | TGTGCCAGCAGTTTCCCGCATAATCAGCCCCAGCATTTT | CASSFPHNQPQHF
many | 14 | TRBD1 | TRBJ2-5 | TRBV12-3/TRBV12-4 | TGTGCCAGCAGTTCCCGGGACAGCCAAGAGACCCAGTACTTC | CASSSRDSQETQYF
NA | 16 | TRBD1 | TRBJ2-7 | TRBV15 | TGTGCCACCAGCAGAGAGTTGGGACAGGTCTCCTACGAGCAGTACTTC | CATSRELGQVSYEQYF
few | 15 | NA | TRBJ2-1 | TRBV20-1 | TGCAGTGCTCCTCGGAAGGGGGTTTCCTACAATGAGCAGTTCTTC | CSAPRKGVSYNEQFF
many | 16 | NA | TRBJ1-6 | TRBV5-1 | TGCGCCAGCAGCTCCTCGTTCGACTCCTATAATTCACCCCTCCACTTT | CASSSSFDSYNSPLHF
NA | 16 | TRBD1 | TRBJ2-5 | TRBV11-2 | TGTGCCAGCAGCGACTACCGGGACAGGTACCAAGAGACCCAGTACTTC | CASSDYRDRYQETQYF
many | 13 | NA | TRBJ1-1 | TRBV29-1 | TGCAGCGTTAGAGTCAGGGAGGACACTGAAGCTTTCTTT | CSVRVREDTEAFF
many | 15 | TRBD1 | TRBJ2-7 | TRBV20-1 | TGCAGTGCTAGAGCCTCCGGGACAGGGACTTACGAGCAGTACTTC | CSARASGTGTYEQYF
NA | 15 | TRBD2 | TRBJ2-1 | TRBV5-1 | TGCGCCGGCACCCTTACGGGACTAGTCTACAATGAGCAGTTCTTC | CAGTLTGLVYNEQFF
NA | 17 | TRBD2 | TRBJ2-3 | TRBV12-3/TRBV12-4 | TGTGCCAGCAGTTTTGCTTCCCTGACGGGGGGAAGAGATGCGCAGTATTTT | CASSFASLTGGRDAQYF
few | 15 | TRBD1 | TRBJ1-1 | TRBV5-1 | TGCGCCAGCAGCTTGGGGGACAGGGGGAAGACTGAAGCTTTCTTT | CASSLGDRGKTEAFF
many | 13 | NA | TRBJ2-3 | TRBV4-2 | TGTGCCAGCAGCCAAGACGGGGCAGATACGCAGTATTTT | CASSQDGADTQYF
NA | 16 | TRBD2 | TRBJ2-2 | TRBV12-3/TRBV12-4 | TGTGCCAGCAGTATCGGCGCGGGAGAGAACACCGGGGAGCTGTTTTTT | CASSIGAGENTGELFF
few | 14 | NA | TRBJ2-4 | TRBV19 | TGTGCCAGTAGAGCTTTAGTAGCCAAAAACATTCAGTACTTC | CASRALVAKNIQYF
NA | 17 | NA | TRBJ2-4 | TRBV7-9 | TGTGCCAGCAGCTTAATGGGGGCCCGGCGGGCCAAAAACATTCAGTACTTC | CASSLMGARRAKNIQYF
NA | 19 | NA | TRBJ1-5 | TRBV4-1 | TGCGCCAGCAGCCCGATCCAGAAAGGGGGGGGCCTAAGCAATCAGCCCCAGCATTTT | CASSPIQKGGGLSNQPQHF
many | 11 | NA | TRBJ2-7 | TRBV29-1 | TGCAGCGTTGAAGATCTTTACGAGCAGTACTTC | CSVEDLYEQYF
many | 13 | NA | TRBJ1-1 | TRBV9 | TGTGCTAGCAGCACACACCTGAACACTGAAGCTTTCTTT | CASSTHLNTEAFF
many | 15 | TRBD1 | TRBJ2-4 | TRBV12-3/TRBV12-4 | TGTGCCAGCAGTTTAGGTTCCCCCGGACAGGGGTATCAGTACTTC | CASSLGSPGQGYQYF
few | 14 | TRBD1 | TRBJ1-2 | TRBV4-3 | TGCGCCAGCAGCCACATGGACAGGGAGGGTGGCTACACCTTC | CASSHMDREGGYTF
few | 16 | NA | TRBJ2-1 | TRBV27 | TGTGCCAGCAGTTTAGAGGGAAACAACTTTTACAATGAGCAGTTCTTC | CASSLEGNNFYNEQFF
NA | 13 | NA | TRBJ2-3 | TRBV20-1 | TGCAGTGGTGGCGGTGCTTTATCGGATACGCAGTATTTT | CSGGGALSDTQYF
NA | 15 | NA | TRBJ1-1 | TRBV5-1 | TGCGCCAGCAGCTTGGAGCAGGGAGGATACGCTGAAGCTTTCTTT | CASSLEQGGYAEAFF